Listed below are T cell receptor beta chains from one sample, sequenced in a study of CD4 T cells in relation to SARS-CoV-2 and coronaviruses. The antigens these receptors bind are not known. Clones were read by immunoSEQ multiplex PCR, and TCRdb kept only the in-frame ones, dropping some. The sample has 19,000 or so clones, 78% seen once; the top ten hold about 21%. The sequenced material came from CD4+ T cells from PBMCs, cultured in vitro. The receptors here all came from a human donor in good health. Both conserved end residues are part of each CDR3. The order of the fields is CDR3 DNA, CDR3 protein, clone size, J gene, V gene, D gene. D genes are given only for firm matches. A row's size may be missing; if present it is once, few, many or a size class.

CDR3nt: TGCGCCAGCAGCGAAGTACGAGCGGGGGGCACAGATACGCAGTATTTT
CDR3aa: CASSEVRAGGTDTQYF
abundance: NA
j_gene: TRBJ2-3
v_gene: TRBV5-1
d_gene: TRBD2

CDR3nt: TGTGCCAGCAGCATTAGCGAAGGCTACAATGAGCAGTTCTTC
CDR3aa: CASSISEGYNEQFF
abundance: once
j_gene: TRBJ2-1
v_gene: TRBV7-2
d_gene: NA

CDR3nt: TGTGCCAGCTCACCACCTTCTCAAGCTGAAAAACTGTTTTTT
CDR3aa: CASSPPSQAEKLFF
abundance: NA
j_gene: TRBJ1-4
v_gene: TRBV18
d_gene: NA

CDR3nt: TGTGCCAGCAGCCTCGACAGGGGAAGTACGAATTCACCCCTCCACTTT
CDR3aa: CASSLDRGSTNSPLHF
abundance: NA
j_gene: TRBJ1-6
v_gene: TRBV3-1/TRBV3-2
d_gene: TRBD1

CDR3nt: TGTGCCAGCAGTGGGGGACAGGGAGAGCAGCCCCAGCATTTT
CDR3aa: CASSGGQGEQPQHF
abundance: NA
j_gene: TRBJ1-5
v_gene: TRBV27
d_gene: TRBD1

CDR3nt: TGTGCCAGCAGCTCCGTCGGGACTAGCGGCACAGATACGCAGTATTTT
CDR3aa: CASSSVGTSGTDTQYF
abundance: few
j_gene: TRBJ2-3
v_gene: TRBV7-2
d_gene: TRBD2

CDR3nt: TGTGCTAGTGGTTTGGCCCGACAGGGTTTAATAATAAGGTCTAATAATCAGCCCCAGCATTTT
CDR3aa: CASGLARQGLIIRSNNQPQHF
abundance: NA
j_gene: TRBJ1-5
v_gene: TRBV12-5
d_gene: TRBD1

CDR3nt: TGTGCCAGCAGCGTCGGAAATAGCGGGATCCAATACGAGCAGTACTTC
CDR3aa: CASSVGNSGIQYEQYF
abundance: NA
j_gene: TRBJ2-7
v_gene: TRBV9
d_gene: TRBD2

CDR3nt: TGCGCCAGCAGCTTCCGGGAGACCGAAAAACTGTTTTTT
CDR3aa: CASSFRETEKLFF
abundance: NA
j_gene: TRBJ1-4
v_gene: TRBV5-1
d_gene: NA

CDR3nt: TGCGCCAGCAGCTTGAGGGGACTAACTAGCTCCTACGAGCAGTACTTC
CDR3aa: CASSLRGLTSSYEQYF
abundance: NA
j_gene: TRBJ2-7
v_gene: TRBV5-1
d_gene: TRBD2

CDR3nt: TGTGCCAGCAGTTCAACAGGGACAGGGGGAGGTAAGCAGCCCCAGCATTTT
CDR3aa: CASSSTGTGGGKQPQHF
abundance: NA
j_gene: TRBJ1-5
v_gene: TRBV28
d_gene: TRBD1

CDR3nt: TGTGCCAGGCCGAAGGCCGTCACTTTCTCAACTAATGAAAAACTGTTTTTT
CDR3aa: CARPKAVTFSTNEKLFF
abundance: NA
j_gene: TRBJ1-4
v_gene: TRBV27
d_gene: NA